One sample yielded the 20 T cell receptor beta chains listed below, sequenced in a study of T cells in Graves' hyperthyroidism and ophthalmopathy. TCR beta CDR3 region amplification was performed from RNA transcripts. First-round RT-PCR targeting the TCR CDR3 was performed with the HTBI primer set. Each CDR3 protein gets one entry after TCRdb re-called the multiplex PCR reads with MiXCR. The sample records hundreds of thousands of distinct CDR3 sequences, approximately 14% being singletons. Sequenced material: blood. The receptors were sampled from a woman between 18 and 29 years old with Graves' hyperthyroidism.

Ten or more counts support this clonotype. The V call is TRBV13, the J call TRBJ2-7, with TRBD2 identical over 13 bases. Germline-derived CDR1 and CDR2 are PRHDT and FYEKMQ (reference sequence). The CDR3 has 14 residues. V dropped 4 bases and J dropped 6; count of bases not matched to a gene: 3. The CDR3 loop reads CASSWTSGSSEQYF. As DNA, the CDR3 is TGTGCCAGCAGCTGGACTAGCGGGAGTTCCGAGCAGTACTTC.

This clonotype was detected many times. The chain joins TRBV12-3 or TRBV12-4 to TRBJ1-2; D is uncertain. The V and J ends lost 6 bases and 3 bases respectively, with 11 bases between them. The CDR3 consists of 13 residues. CDR3: CASSPGADYGYTF. The CDR3 nucleotides read TGTGCCAGCAGCCCCGGCGCCGACTATGGCTACACCTTC.

This clonotype was counted ten times or more. This sequence joins TRBV12-3 or TRBV12-4 and TRBJ1-5, with D unclear. This CDR3 comprises 14 residues. With 7 bases removed from V and 0 bases from J, the gap between germline ends came to 10 bases. CDR3 sequence reads: CASIHWGSNQPQHF. The CDR3 DNA reads TGTGCCAGCATTCACTGGGGTAGCAATCAGCCCCAGCATTTT.

This clonotype was seen many times. The chain employs TRBV6-1 and TRBJ1-1, with TRBD1 identical over 7 bases. J gave up 4 bases and V 5 bases, and 10 bases lay outside the gene matches. Germline V lookup: CDR1 MNHNS, CDR2 SASEGT. This CDR3 comprises 15 residues. Written as DNA, the CDR3 is TGTGCCAGCAGTTCCCAGTCAGGGGGGGCCACTGAAGCTTTCTTT. Protein: CASSSQSGGATEAFF.

There are many counts of this clonotype. V gene TRBV11-1 combines with J gene TRBJ2-5; D is unclear. V lost 2 bases, J lost 0 bases, and 7 bases lay in between. The CDR3 length is 14 residues. CDR1 is SGHAT, CDR2 FQDESV, per germline (reference sequence). The CDR3 sequence is CASSLPQHQETQYF. The CDR3 DNA reads as TGTGCCAGCAGCTTACCCCAGCACCAAGAGACCCAGTACTTC.

This clonotype was observed many times. This chain links TRBV10-3 with TRBJ1-4; D is ambiguous. Germline CDR1 and CDR2: ENHRY and SYGVKD. The CDR3 sequence is 14 residues long. V lost 0 bases and J 5 bases, leaving 7 bases between the germline ends. CDR3 residues: CAISESGGNEKLFF. CDR3 coding DNA: TGTGCCATCAGTGAGTCGGGAGGGAATGAAAAACTGTTTTTT.

In this sample, this clonotype turned up many times. This sequence joins TRBV12-3 or TRBV12-4 and TRBJ2-7; D not resolved. Deletions cut 3 bases from V and 4 bases from J, with 7 bases between. The CDR3 sequence is 12 residues long. CDR3 coding DNA: TGTGCCAGCAGTTTGACGGTTTACGAGCAGTACTTC. Encoded protein: CASSLTVYEQYF.

As regards this clonotype: A much larger clone is a single base away; this may be a read error. The conserved final phenylalanine or tryptophan is absent from the CDR3, which likely points to a read error. This chain connects TRBV14 to TRBJ2-7; the D gene is possibly TRBD2 (6 bases). The CDR3 is 17 residues long. Germline V gene sequence: CDR1 SGHDN, CDR2 FVKESK. V dropped 2 bases and J dropped 3 bases, with 20 bases sitting between them. CDR3 in DNA: TGTGCCAGCAGCCAAAACTCGGCGGGGTTTTTCAACTACGAGCAGTACCTC. Translation: CASSQNSAGFFNYEQYL.

This clonotype was seen many times. This chain links TRBV20-1 with TRBJ2-7, with D tentatively TRBD1 (6 bases). Germline lookup yields CDR1 DFQATT and CDR2 SNEGSKA (reference sequence). The CDR3 is 13 residues long. The V and J ends lost 5 bases and 5 bases respectively, with 16 bases between them. DNA for the CDR3: TGCAGTGCTGTCCCGGGACACACCGACGAGCAGTACTTC. Its translation: CSAVPGHTDEQYF.

At least ten counts were recorded for this clonotype. V and J are TRBV28 and TRBJ1-2, with 8 nucleotides matching TRBD1. After removal of 6 bases from V and 7 bases from J, the junction contained 7 bases not matched to a gene. This CDR3 is built from 13 residues. From germline, CDR1 is MDHEN and CDR2 SYDVKM. CDR3 DNA: TGTGCCAGCAGCCTCTGGACAGGGCTTGGCTACACCTTC. Translated: CASSLWTGLGYTF.

This clonotype was detected only a few times. In nucleotides, the CDR3 is TGTGCCACCAGTGATCAGAATCAGGGGGCAAACTATGGCTACACCTTC. It codes for CATSDQNQGANYGYTF. The rearrangement uses TRBV24-1 and TRBJ1-2; the match to TRBD1 covers 8 bases. CDR3 length: 16 amino acids. V trimming: 3 bases; J trimming: 2 bases; junction bases outside the gene matches: 7. Per germline, CDR1 KGHDR and CDR2 SFDVKD.

In this sample, this clonotype turned up a few times. The rearrangement joins TRBV6-1 to TRBJ2-1; D is possibly TRBD2 (5 bases). The germline V gene encodes CDR1 MNHNS and CDR2 SASEGT. V was pared by 8 bases and J by 7 bases, with 15 bases between. This CDR3 has 13 amino acids. CDR3 DNA: TGTGCCAGCGAGGCAGGAGGTGGGAATGAGCAGTTCTTC. Translated: CASEAGGGNEQFF.

This clonotype has only a few counts. A much bigger clone sits one base away, suggesting this may be a read error. The genes are TRBV18 and TRBJ2-7, with 7 bases lining up with TRBD1. CDR3 size: 16 residues. Germline-derived CDR1 and CDR2 are KGHSH and LQKENI. Here the CDR3 reads CASSPTGWTGSYEQHF. For the CDR3, the DNA is TGTGCCAGCTCCCCAACCGGATGGACAGGTTCCTACGAGCAGCACTTC.

This clonotype showed up many times. V usage is TRBV6-1 and J usage is TRBJ1-2, with 8 bases aligning to TRBD1. This CDR3 comprises 14 residues. Per germline, CDR1 MNHNS and CDR2 SASEGT. J lost 4 bases, V lost 6 bases, and 7 bases had no gene match. CDR3 nucleotides: TGTGCCAGCAGATCCGGGACAGGCCCCTATGGCTACACCTTC. This encodes CASRSGTGPYGYTF.

This clonotype was found many times. This chain uses TRBV28 with TRBJ1-6; D not resolved. The germline gives CDR1 MDHEN, CDR2 SYDVKM. The CDR3 extends over 15 amino acids. Trimming removed 6 bases at V and 3 bases at J, with 12 bases between. The CDR3 DNA reads TGTGCCAGCAGCCCCCGGGAGGGCTATAATTCACCCCTCCACTTT. It specifies CASSPREGYNSPLHF.

The table lists this clonotype with many counts. The rearrangement joins TRBV9 to TRBJ2-5; D may be TRBD1 (6 bases). Trimming shortened V by 0 bases and J by 4 bases, and 13 bases separated the two germline ends. Looked up from germline, CDR1 is SGDLS and CDR2 is YYNGEE. CDR3 size: 15 residues. The CDR3 protein is CASSVVGQPGETQYF. The CDR3 region has the DNA TGTGCCAGCAGCGTAGTCGGACAGCCCGGAGAGACCCAGTACTTC.

The sample holds a few counts of this clonotype. V gene TRBV27 combines with J gene TRBJ2-7, with D possibly TRBD1 on 6 matching bases. V was clipped by 5 bases and J by 6 bases, with 14 bases between them. The CDR3 length is 13 residues. Germline CDR1 MNHEY, CDR2 SMNVEV (reference sequence). The CDR3 sequence: CASSVDRVLEQYF. The CDR3 bases are TGTGCCAGCAGTGTGGACAGAGTTCTCGAGCAGTACTTC.

At least ten counts were recorded for this clonotype. The genes are TRBV12-3 or TRBV12-4 and TRBJ1-2, with 10 bases fitting TRBD1. The CDR3 extends over 15 amino acids. J lost 6 bases, V lost 6 bases, and 10 bases had no gene match. The CDR3 is CASRKPGTGENGYTF. CDR3 DNA: TGTGCCAGCAGGAAACCCGGGACAGGGGAGAATGGCTACACCTTC.

This clonotype was counted at least ten times. The chain is built from TRBV7-8 and TRBJ2-5, with 10 bases that match TRBD2. Trimming took 4 bases from V and 4 from J; bases not matched to a gene: 9. CDR3 length equals 16 residues. Germline loops: CDR1 SGHVS, CDR2 FQNEAQ. In DNA form, the CDR3 reads TGTGCCAGCAGCTGGTATACTAGCGGGGCGGTAGAGACCCAGTACTTC. This encodes CASSWYTSGAVETQYF.

This clonotype was seen only a few times. This rearrangement joins TRBV5-1 to TRBJ1-1; D not resolved. V dropped 0 bases and J dropped 5 bases, with 5 bases sitting between them. Germline V lookup: CDR1 SGHRS, CDR2 YFSETQ. CDR3 size: 12 residues. CDR3 nucleotides: TGCGCCAGCAGCTTGGGGTGGACTGAAGCTTTCTTT. Residues: CASSLGWTEAFF.